These 25 T cell receptor beta chains came from one sample sequenced in a study of PD-1 blockade in classical Hodgkin lymphoma. Profiled with immunoSEQ multiplex PCR; TCRdb holds only in-frame clones, not every one. Here the sample spans 30,000 to 50,000 clones, less than 80% being singletons. All trial patients relapsed after autologous stem cell transplantation. Source: peripheral blood mononuclear cells (PBMCs), taken at baseline. The source of these receptors is a human donor with classical Hodgkin lymphoma.

The V gene is TRBV28, the J gene TRBJ1-4, with a tentative D call TRBD1 (5 bases). CDR3 length: 20 amino acids. The V end lost 3 bases, the J end lost 0 bases, and 23 bases lay between the germline ends. In germline, CDR1 is MDHEN, CDR2 SYDVKM. The CDR3 is CASSFSPGRTLFATNEKLFF. CDR3 nucleotide sequence: TGTGCCAGCAGTTTCTCACCGGGCCGGACACTATTTGCAACTAATGAAAAACTGTTTTTT.

The chain has TRBV19 and TRBJ1-1; TRBD1 aligns across 11 bases. CDR1 is LNHDA and CDR2 is SQIVND in the germline V gene (reference sequence). CDR3 length: 14 residues. V gave up 3 bases and J gave up 11 bases; unmatched junction bases: 8. The CDR3 reads CASSIPFGTGGAFF. The CDR3, as DNA: TGTGCCAGTAGTATCCCGTTCGGGACAGGGGGGGCTTTCTTT.

This clone was detected once. The chain employs TRBV6-1 and TRBJ2-1; TRBD2 matches 7 bases. J gave up 8 bases and V 0 bases, and 4 bases lay outside the gene matches. Germline-derived CDR1 and CDR2 are MNHNS and SASEGT. The CDR3 spans 14 residues. CDR3 in DNA: TGTGCCAGCAGTGAAGCGTGGGGGGGGGATGAGCAGTTCTTC. Amino acids: CASSEAWGGDEQFF.

V gene TRBV6-6 combines with J gene TRBJ1-2; 9 bases are shared with TRBD1. Germline values: CDR1 MNHNY, CDR2 SVGAGI (reference sequence). The J segment lost 8 bases and the V segment lost 3 bases, leaving 10 bases of the junction unmatched. CDR3 length: 15 amino acids. The CDR3 spells CASSYFGQGRKGYTF. In DNA, the CDR3 is TGTGCCAGCAGTTATTTCGGACAGGGGCGAAAGGGCTACACCTTC.

The rearrangement uses TRBV11-3 and TRBJ2-1, with D unresolved. CDR3 size: 14 residues. The V gene lost 1 base and the J gene lost 2 bases, with 6 bases spanning the gap. Germline-derived CDR1 and CDR2 are SGHNT and YENEEA. CDR3 sequence (DNA): TGTGCCAGCAGCTTAGGGTTTACCTACAATGAGCAGTTCTTC. It encodes CASSLGFTYNEQFF.

This chain links TRBV4-1 with TRBJ2-7, with 7 bases aligning to TRBD1. Trimming cost V 4 bases and J 3 bases; bases outside gene matches: 6. The CDR3 runs to 14 residues. Germline values: CDR1 MGHRA, CDR2 YSYEKL. This chain's CDR3 is CASSLRRQGYEQYF. CDR3 in DNA: TGCGCCAGCAGCCTCCGGCGACAGGGCTACGAGCAGTACTTC.

The chain has TRBV18 and TRBJ1-2, with a tentative D call TRBD1 (5 bases). The germline CDR1 and CDR2 sequences are KGHSH and LQKENI. V gave up 3 bases and J gave up 8 bases, with 16 bases separating them. The length of the CDR3 is 14 residues. The chain's CDR3 is CASSPGDLLWGYTF. The DNA of the CDR3 is TGTGCCAGCTCACCCGGGGACTTACTCTGGGGCTACACCTTC.

The chain combines TRBV5-4 with TRBJ2-5, with TRBD1 as a possible D gene (5 bases). The CDR3 extends over 16 amino acids. The V gene's germline CDR1 is SGHNT and CDR2 YYREEE (reference sequence). V lost 0 bases and J lost 1, with 13 bases in between. The CDR3 DNA reads as TGTGCCAGCAGCTTGGGGTCACGGCAGGGCCAAGAGACCCAGTACTTC. It specifies CASSLGSRQGQETQYF.

The V gene is TRBV4-2, the J gene TRBJ1-1; unclear D gene. V was cut by 1 base and J by 0 bases, with 9 bases left in between. The CDR3 has 15 amino acids. Germline V lookup: CDR1 LGHNA, CDR2 YNFKEQ. This CDR3 reads CASSQGPSMNTEAFF. DNA of the CDR3: TGTGCCAGCAGCCAAGGCCCGAGTATGAACACTGAAGCTTTCTTT.

A single count supports this clone. The chain recombines TRBV7-8 with TRBJ2-7, with D maybe TRBD2 (5 bases). This CDR3 has 14 amino acids. Germline V gene sequence: CDR1 SGHVS, CDR2 FQNEAQ. V gave up 2 bases and J gave up 3 bases, with 11 bases separating them. CDR3: CASSLRQRGYEQYF. The CDR3 nucleotides are TGTGCCAGCAGCTTACGTCAACGGGGCTACGAGCAGTACTTC.

The chain combines TRBV30 with TRBJ2-2, with TRBD2 matching over 11 bases. V was clipped by 6 bases and J by 6 bases; unmatched bases: 3. Germline V gives CDR1 GTSNPN, CDR2 SVGIG (reference sequence). The CDR3 covers 13 residues. CDR3 sequence (DNA): TGTGCCTGTCGACTAGCGGGACCCGGGGAGCTGTTTTTT. Translation: CACRLAGPGELFF. The full variable domain, with the rest looked up from reference TRBV30 and TRBJ2-2, is SQTIHQWPATLVQPVGSPLSLECTVEGTSNPNLYWYRQAAGRGLQLLFYSVGIGQISSEVPQNLSASRPQDRQFILSSKKLLLSDSGFYLCACRLAGPGELFFGEGSRLTVL.

The chain recombines TRBV7-2 with TRBJ2-3; D uncertain. Trimming cost V 1 base and J 4 bases, with 6 bases left between them. The CDR3 has 13 residues. From germline, CDR1 is SGHTA and CDR2 FQGNSA. The CDR3 DNA reads as TGTGCCAGCAGCTTAGGTGCGGCAGATACGCAGTATTTT. Protein sequence: CASSLGAADTQYF.

The rearrangement uses TRBV6-1 and TRBJ2-7, with TRBD2 matching over 7 bases. The ends lost 8 bases at V and 6 bases at J; junction bases unmatched: 10. The germline V gene has CDR1 MNHNS and CDR2 SASEGT. CDR3 length: 13 residues. As DNA, the CDR3 is TGTGCCAGCCGTAGGACTAGGTTGGGCGAGCAGTACTTC. Translated, it gives CASRRTRLGEQYF.

This chain joins TRBV10-3 and TRBJ2-6; 7 positions match TRBD1. The CDR3 contains 17 residues. The J segment lost 0 bases and the V segment lost 11 bases, leaving 13 bases of the junction unmatched. The germline V gene has CDR1 ENHRY and CDR2 SYGVKD. Written as DNA, the CDR3 is TGTGCCTTCGGAGACAGGGCGATTAGCTCTGGGGCCAACGTCCTGACTTTC. This codes for CAFGDRAISSGANVLTF.

This chain uses TRBV4-1 with TRBJ2-7; D is unresolved. V lost 0 bases, J lost 7 bases, and 19 bases lay in between. Germline CDR1 and CDR2: MGHRA and YSYEKL. The CDR3 length is 16 residues. The CDR3 sequence is CASSQDKAASTLEQYF. The CDR3 DNA reads TGCGCCAGCAGCCAAGATAAGGCGGCTTCCACTCTTGAGCAGTACTTC.

The chain recombines TRBV4-2 with TRBJ2-3, with TRBD2 matching over 12 bases. Germline V lookup: CDR1 LGHNA, CDR2 YNFKEQ. This CDR3 comprises 15 residues. Germline trimming cut 4 bases from V and 1 base from J; bases unmatched to any gene: 0. The CDR3 DNA reads as TGTGCCAGCAGCCGACTAGCGGGAGGCACAGATACGCAGTATTTT. Its protein is CASSRLAGGTDTQYF.

This sequence joins TRBV7-3 and TRBJ2-6; the match to TRBD1 covers 8 bases. CDR3 length: 16 amino acids. Germline V gives CDR1 SGHTA, CDR2 FQGTGA. V gave up 5 bases and J gave up 0 bases; unmatched junction bases: 3. CDR3 sequence: CASSPTGGSGANVLTF. As DNA, the CDR3 is TGTGCCAGCAGCCCCACAGGGGGCTCTGGGGCCAACGTCCTGACTTTC. Full variable domain (rest looked up from reference TRBV7-3 and TRBJ2-6): GAGVSQTPSNKVTEKGKYVELRCDPISGHTALYWYRQSLGQGPEFLIYFQGTGAADDSGLPNDRFFAVRPEGSVSTLKIQRTERGDSAVYLCASSPTGGSGANVLTFGAGSRLTVL.

This clone was detected only a few times. V gene TRBV28 combines with J gene TRBJ1-1; 8 bases align to TRBD1. Germline loops: CDR1 MDHEN, CDR2 SYDVKM. The V segment lost 5 bases and the J segment 6 bases; nucleotides outside the gene matches: 11. The CDR3 sequence is 15 residues long. CDR3 residues: CASSRDRGGGAEAFF. In DNA, the CDR3 is TGTGCCAGCAGTCGCGACAGGGGAGGGGGAGCTGAAGCTTTCTTT.

This clone showed up just once. This chain links TRBV19 with TRBJ1-2, with 8 bases that match TRBD1. J gave up 2 bases and V 5 bases, and 1 base lay outside the gene matches. This CDR3 has 13 amino acids. From germline, CDR1 is LNHDA and CDR2 SQIVND (reference sequence). The CDR3 DNA reads TGTGCCAGTAGTCGGGACAGGAACTATGGCTACACCTTC. Protein product: CASSRDRNYGYTF.

This rearrangement joins TRBV7-9 to TRBJ2-1; D unclear. Germline V gene lookup returns CDR1 SEHNR and CDR2 FQNEAQ (reference sequence). The CDR3 spans 15 residues. Trimming took off 2 bases at V and 5 bases at J, with 13 bases between the two ends. The DNA of the CDR3 is TGTGCCAGCAGCTTATCTGGAGCTGGGAACAATGAGCAGTTCTTC. Amino acid sequence: CASSLSGAGNNEQFF.

The chain links TRBV10-1 to TRBJ2-2; possibly TRBD1 for D (6 bases). V lost 10 bases, J lost 0 bases, and 21 bases lay in between. Germline V lookup: CDR1 WNHNN, CDR2 SYGVQD (reference sequence). There are 17 residues in the CDR3. The CDR3 spells CATSASRDITNTGELFF. The CDR3, as DNA: TGCGCCACCTCAGCTAGCCGGGACATTACGAACACCGGGGAGCTGTTTTTT.

V is TRBV7-6 and J is TRBJ2-2, with 12 bases aligning to TRBD2. The CDR3 length is 18 residues. Trimming cost V 5 bases and J 1 base; bases outside gene matches: 8. Germline V gene sequence: CDR1 SGHVS, CDR2 FNYEAQ. CDR3 nucleotide sequence: TGTGCCAGCAGCCCTTCGACTAGCGGGAGTCAGAACACCGGGGAGCTGTTTTTT. Amino acid sequence: CASSPSTSGSQNTGELFF.

J is TRBJ2-1 and V is TRBV7-6, with D possibly being TRBD2 (6 bases). In germline, CDR1 is SGHVS, CDR2 FNYEAQ. The CDR3 is 20 residues long. Trimming stripped 0 bases from V and 0 bases from J, with 21 bases between. As DNA, the CDR3 is TGTGCCAGCAGCTTAGCTTATACGGCTAGCGCCAGACTCTCCTACAATGAGCAGTTCTTC. This sequence encodes CASSLAYTASARLSYNEQFF.

This clone was seen a few times. The V and J genes are TRBV11-2 and TRBJ1-5; D ambiguous. Trimming left V 5 bases short and J 2 bases short, with 13 bases between. Germline lookup yields CDR1 SGHAT and CDR2 FQNNGV. This CDR3 is 15 amino acids long. CDR3 loop: CASSRTLAGNQPQHF. CDR3 DNA sequence: TGTGCCAGCAGCCGGACTCTGGCGGGCAATCAGCCCCAGCATTTT. Filled out from reference TRBV11-2 and TRBJ1-5, the complete variable domain reads EAGVAQSPRYKIIEKRQSVAFWCNPISGHATLYWYQQILGQGPKLLIQFQNNGVVDDSQLPKDRFSAERLKGVDSTLKIQPAKLEDSAVYLCASSRTLAGNQPQHFGDGTRLSIL.

The genes are TRBV28 and TRBJ1-2, with TRBD1 identical over 7 bases. CDR1 MDHEN and CDR2 SYDVKM come from the germline V gene. Trimming removed 7 bases from V and 4 bases from J; junction bases left unmatched: 12. There are 15 residues in the CDR3. CDR3 loop: CASKPLTGFFYGYTF. In DNA, the CDR3 is TGTGCCAGCAAACCATTGACAGGGTTTTTCTATGGCTACACCTTC.